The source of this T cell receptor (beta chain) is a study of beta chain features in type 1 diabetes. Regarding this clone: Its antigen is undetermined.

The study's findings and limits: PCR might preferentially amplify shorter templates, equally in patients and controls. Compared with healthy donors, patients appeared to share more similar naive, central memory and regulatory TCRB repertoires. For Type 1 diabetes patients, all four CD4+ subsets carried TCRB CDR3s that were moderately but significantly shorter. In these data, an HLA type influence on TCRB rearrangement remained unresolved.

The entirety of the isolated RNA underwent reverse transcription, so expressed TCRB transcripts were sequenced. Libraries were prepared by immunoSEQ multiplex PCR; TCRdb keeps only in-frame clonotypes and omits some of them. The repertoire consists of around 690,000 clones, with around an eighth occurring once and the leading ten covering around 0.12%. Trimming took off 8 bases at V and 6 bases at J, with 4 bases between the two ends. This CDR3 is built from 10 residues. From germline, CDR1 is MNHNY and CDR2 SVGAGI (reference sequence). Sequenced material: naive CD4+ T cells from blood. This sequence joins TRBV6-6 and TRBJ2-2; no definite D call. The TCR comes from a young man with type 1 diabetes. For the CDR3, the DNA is TGTGCCAGCGGGGCCGGGGAGCTGTTTTTT. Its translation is CASGAGELFF.